These 15 T cell receptor beta chains were all obtained from the same sample, sequenced in a study of T-cell reconstitution after alpha-beta-depleted transplantation in children. Preparing the TCRbeta library involved the use of unique molecular identifiers. TCRdb passed the PCR reads through MiXCR, listing each CDR3 protein once. The sample holds roughly 200,000 distinct CDR3 sequences, 13% to 15% seen once. This specimen was PBMCs from the stem cell graft donor, taken from the stem cell graft. Receptor source: a human donor who donated a stem cell graft to a child with acute lymphoblastic leukemia.

This clonotype has ten or more counts. V is TRBV12-3 or TRBV12-4 and J is TRBJ2-1; 13 nucleotides match TRBD2. The V and J ends lost 4 bases and 4 bases, in that order; junction bases with no gene match: 4. The CDR3 runs to 16 residues. CDR3 in amino acids: CASSWTSGSRYNEQFF. The CDR3 DNA is TGTGCCAGCAGTTGGACTAGCGGGAGTCGATACAATGAGCAGTTCTTC.

For this clonotype: A read error may explain this, as a much larger clone is one base away. The V call is TRBV29-1, the J call TRBJ1-1; D possibly corresponds to TRBD1 (5 bases). The CDR3 spans 12 residues. Germline-derived CDR1 and CDR2 are SQVTM and ANQGSEA. V lost 5 bases and J 5 bases, leaving 12 bases between the germline ends. CDR3 nucleotide sequence: TGCAGCGTTTATATGGAGGGGACTGAAGCTTTCTTT. This translates into CSVYMEGTEAFF.

In its sample, this clonotype was seen many times. V and J are TRBV7-9 and TRBJ2-3, with a possible D match to TRBD1 (6 bases). The germline gives CDR1 SEHNR, CDR2 FQNEAQ (reference sequence). Trimming cost V 5 bases and J 2 bases, with 17 bases left between them. This CDR3 has 16 residues. The CDR3: CASSPPGLGATDTQYF. CDR3 in DNA: TGTGCCAGCAGCCCCCCGGGGCTGGGGGCCACAGATACGCAGTATTTT.

This clonotype occurred many times. The V gene is TRBV5-4, the J gene TRBJ2-7; 10 positions agree with TRBD2. CDR1 and CDR2 (germline): SGHNT, YYREEE (reference sequence). CDR3 length: 16 residues. J gave up 6 bases and V 0 bases, and 9 bases lay outside the gene matches. The CDR3 sequence is CASSLGIQAGGPEQYF. CDR3 DNA: TGTGCCAGCAGCTTGGGGATACAAGCGGGAGGGCCCGAGCAGTACTTC.

This clonotype came up many times. This chain joins TRBV5-1 and TRBJ2-1; D is perhaps TRBD2 (6 bases). Germline assignment: CDR1 SGHRS and CDR2 YFSETQ. The V gene lost 0 bases and the J gene lost 1 base, with 11 bases spanning the gap. The CDR3 spans 16 residues. The CDR3 loop reads CASSLAGLSSYNEQFF. For the CDR3, the DNA is TGCGCCAGCAGCTTGGCCGGACTATCTTCCTACAATGAGCAGTTCTTC.

This clonotype was detected ten times or more. The junction departs from germline at one end; a sequencing error may be responsible. The chain recombines TRBV28 with TRBJ2-2; D perhaps matches TRBD1 (6 bases). The CDR3 sequence is 16 residues long. Germline CDR1 is MDHEN and CDR2 is SYDVKM. This CDR3 is CASRAMGTPKTGELFF. The CDR3 DNA reads as TGTGCCAGCAGAGCAATGGGGACACCGAAGACCGGGGAGCTGTTTTTT.

This clonotype was detected many times. The chain joins TRBV29-1 to TRBJ2-7; 13 bases match TRBD2. This CDR3 region has 16 residues. CDR1 and CDR2 from the germline V gene are SQVTM and ANQGSEA. V lost 5 bases and J lost 5; bases outside the gene matches: 12. CDR3 bases: TGCAGCGTTCGAGGACTAGCGGGAGTACAAACCCACGAGCAGTACTTC. It codes for CSVRGLAGVQTHEQYF.

This clonotype was recorded many times. The genes are TRBV5-1 and TRBJ2-7, with a weak D call TRBD1 (6 bases). This CDR3 comprises 12 residues. Germline V CDR1 and CDR2: SGHRS, YFSETQ. V lost 3 bases and J lost 7, with 11 bases in between. The CDR3 is CASSSSQGEQYF. CDR3 coding DNA: TGCGCCAGCAGCTCCTCTCAGGGGGAGCAGTACTTC.

In this sample, this clonotype turned up many times. The chain couples TRBV27 to TRBJ2-7; 7 positions match TRBD1. Trimming took 6 bases from V and 2 from J; bases not matched to a gene: 13. This CDR3 is 16 amino acids long. Germline CDR1 is MNHEY and CDR2 is SMNVEV (reference sequence). CDR3 residues: CASSPRDSPPPYEQYF. CDR3 in DNA: TGTGCCAGCAGCCCCCGGGACAGCCCGCCCCCCTACGAGCAGTACTTC.

This sequence joins TRBV27 and TRBJ1-5; TRBD1 aligns across 10 bases. The CDR3 runs 20 residues. V gave up 5 bases and J gave up 0 bases; unmatched junction bases: 16. Germline CDR1 MNHEY, CDR2 SMNVEV (reference sequence). CDR3 loop: CASSPSGTGEEFYSNQPQHF. The CDR3 DNA reads TGTGCCAGCAGTCCATCGGGGACAGGGGAGGAATTTTATAGCAATCAGCCCCAGCATTTT.

This clonotype was detected ten times or more. This chain joins TRBV5-6 and TRBJ1-2; D gene unclear. V lost 0 bases and J 2 bases, leaving 5 bases between the germline ends. The CDR3 consists of 13 residues. The germline V gene encodes CDR1 SGHDT and CDR2 YYEEEE. CDR3 amino acids: CASSLGRNYGYTF. CDR3 sequence (DNA): TGTGCCAGCAGCTTGGGCAGAAACTATGGCTACACCTTC.

The chain carries TRBV7-9 and TRBJ2-1, with 8 bases identical to TRBD2. CDR1 and CDR2 (germline): SEHNR, FQNEAQ (reference sequence). The CDR3 extends over 15 amino acids. V lost 5 bases and J lost 8; bases outside the gene matches: 11. The CDR3 coding sequence is TGTGCCAGCAGCACAGACGGGACTAGAAGACATGAGCAGTTCTTC. Translated, it gives CASSTDGTRRHEQFF.

This clonotype occurred many times. The chain recombines TRBV9 with TRBJ2-2; maybe TRBD2 (5 bases). CDR1 is SGDLS, CDR2 YYNGEE, per germline. Trimming stripped 7 bases from V and 5 bases from J, with 15 bases between. This CDR3 has 14 amino acids. CDR3 amino acids: CASRSGGGTGELFF. As DNA, the CDR3 is TGTGCCAGCCGCTCCGGAGGAGGTACCGGGGAGCTGTTTTTT.

Many counts were recorded for this clonotype. CDR3 nucleotide sequence: TGTGCCAGCAGCTTTGAGGGAAGCACTGAAGCTTTCTTT. This translates into CASSFEGSTEAFF. The chain carries TRBV7-9 and TRBJ1-1; D gene ambiguous. The CDR3 runs 13 residues. Trimming pared 3 bases from V and 4 bases from J, leaving 9 bases between. The germline CDR1 and CDR2 sequences are SEHNR and FQNEAQ (reference sequence).

This clonotype occurred many times. The chain is built from TRBV27 and TRBJ2-3, with 7 bases that match TRBD2. The CDR3 has 18 residues. Germline V gives CDR1 MNHEY, CDR2 SMNVEV (reference sequence). V lost 0 bases, J lost 1 base, and 10 bases stayed unmatched. CDR3 sequence (DNA): TGTGCCAGCAGTTTATCGGGTTTCTGGGGGGGAGGCACAGATACGCAGTATTTT. This codes for CASSLSGFWGGGTDTQYF.